The source of this T cell receptor (beta chain) is a study of post-analysis software for immune sequencing data. Study-level information: Included courses were relapsing-remitting and secondary progressive multiple sclerosis; progressive-relapsing multiple sclerosis was also included.

A note on this clonotype: What it recognizes is unknown.

Presence of unique molecular identifiers characterized the TCR beta cDNA libraries. Researchers reported some 500,000 cDNA molecules coming from roughly 1 to 10 million T cells. Each CDR3 protein gets one entry after TCRdb re-called the PCR reads with MiXCR. The sample consists of some 500,000 distinct CDR3 sequences, around 40% of them appearing once. General study points: Compared with controls, patients showed significantly lower normalized Chao1 diversity. Strong co-clustering by F measure was evident for samples that had been prepared in the same batch. TRBV segments more frequent in patients than in controls numbered about 5 and included TRBV5-6, TRBV5-1 and TRBV20-1.

The germline V gene has CDR1 SGHDT and CDR2 YYEEEE. V lost 3 bases to trimming and J lost 5 bases; unmatched junction nucleotides: 10. This CDR3 is 15 amino acids long. What was sequenced was blood. The chain employs TRBV5-6 and TRBJ2-7; 8 bases fit TRBD1. This sequence originates from a girl aged 10 to 17 with multiple sclerosis. The CDR3 spells CASSSLDRDLHEQYF. The CDR3 DNA is TGTGCCAGCAGCTCCCTGGACAGGGATCTTCACGAGCAGTACTTC.